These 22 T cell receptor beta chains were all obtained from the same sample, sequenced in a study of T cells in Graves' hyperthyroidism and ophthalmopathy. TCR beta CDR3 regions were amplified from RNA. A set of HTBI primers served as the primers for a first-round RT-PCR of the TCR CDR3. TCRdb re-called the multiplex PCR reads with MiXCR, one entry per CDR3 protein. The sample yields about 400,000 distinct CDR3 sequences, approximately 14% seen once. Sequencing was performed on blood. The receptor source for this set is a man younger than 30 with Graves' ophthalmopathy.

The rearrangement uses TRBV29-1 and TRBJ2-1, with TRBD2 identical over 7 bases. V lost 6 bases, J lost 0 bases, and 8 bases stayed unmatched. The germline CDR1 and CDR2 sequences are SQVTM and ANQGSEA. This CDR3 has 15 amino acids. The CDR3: CSVPAGLSSYNEQFF. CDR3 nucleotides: TGCAGCGTCCCAGCGGGACTGAGCTCCTACAATGAGCAGTTCTTC.

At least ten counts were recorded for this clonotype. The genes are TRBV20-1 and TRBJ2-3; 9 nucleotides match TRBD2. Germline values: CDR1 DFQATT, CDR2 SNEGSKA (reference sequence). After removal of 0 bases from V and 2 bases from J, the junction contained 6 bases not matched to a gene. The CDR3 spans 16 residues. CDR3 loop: CSARDGASGDTDTQYF. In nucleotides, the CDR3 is TGCAGTGCTAGAGATGGCGCTAGCGGGGACACAGATACGCAGTATTTT.

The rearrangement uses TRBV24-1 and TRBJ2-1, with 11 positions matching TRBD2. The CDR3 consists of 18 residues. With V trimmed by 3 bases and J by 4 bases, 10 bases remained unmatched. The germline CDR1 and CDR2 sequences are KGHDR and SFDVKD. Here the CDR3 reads CATSDSLAGGPHYNEQFF. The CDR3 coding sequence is TGTGCCACCAGTGATAGTTTAGCGGGAGGGCCCCATTACAATGAGCAGTTCTTC.

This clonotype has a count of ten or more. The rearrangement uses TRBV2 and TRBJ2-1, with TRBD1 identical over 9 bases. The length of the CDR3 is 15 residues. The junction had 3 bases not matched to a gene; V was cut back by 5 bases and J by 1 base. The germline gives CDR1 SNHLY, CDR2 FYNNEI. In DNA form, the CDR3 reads TGTGCCAGCAGTCAGGGGACAGGGTCCTACAATGAGCAGTTCTTC. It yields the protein CASSQGTGSYNEQFF.

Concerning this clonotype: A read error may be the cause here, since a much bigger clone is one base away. CDR3: CASRPSGLIYEQYF. As DNA, the CDR3 is TGTGCCAGCAGACCCTCGGGACTGATCTACGAGCAGTACTTC. This sequence joins TRBV27 and TRBJ2-7; possibly TRBD2 for D (6 bases). Trimming pared 6 bases from V and 3 bases from J, leaving 15 bases between. CDR1 and CDR2 (germline): MNHEY, SMNVEV (reference sequence). This CDR3 is built from 14 residues.

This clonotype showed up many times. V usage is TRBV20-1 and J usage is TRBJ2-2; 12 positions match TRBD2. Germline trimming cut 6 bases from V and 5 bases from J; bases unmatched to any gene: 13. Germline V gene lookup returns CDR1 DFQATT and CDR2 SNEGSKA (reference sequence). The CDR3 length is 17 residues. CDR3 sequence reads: CSAGGWLAGGPTGELFF. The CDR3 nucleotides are TGCAGTGCGGGGGGTTGGCTAGCGGGAGGGCCGACCGGGGAGCTGTTTTTT.

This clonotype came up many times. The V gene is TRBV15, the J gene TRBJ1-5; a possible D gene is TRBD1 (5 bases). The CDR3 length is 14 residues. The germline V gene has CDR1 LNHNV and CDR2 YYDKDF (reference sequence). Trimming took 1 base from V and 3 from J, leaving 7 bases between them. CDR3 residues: CATSRVGVNQPQHF. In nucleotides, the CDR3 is TGTGCCACCAGCAGAGTGGGGGTCAATCAGCCCCAGCATTTT. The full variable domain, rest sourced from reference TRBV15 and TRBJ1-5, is DAMVIQNPRYQVTQFGKPVTLSCSQTLNHNVMYWYQQKSSQAPKLLFHYYDKDFNNEADTPDNFQSRRPNTSFCFLDIRSPGLGDTAMYLCATSRVGVNQPQHFGDGTRLSIL.

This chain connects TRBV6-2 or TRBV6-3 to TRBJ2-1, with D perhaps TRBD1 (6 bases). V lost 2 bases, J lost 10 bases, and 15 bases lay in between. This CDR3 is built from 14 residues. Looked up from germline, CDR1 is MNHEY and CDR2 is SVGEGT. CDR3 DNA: TGTGCCAGCAGTTACCGCCGGGACAACCCAGAGCAGTTCTTC. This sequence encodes CASSYRRDNPEQFF.

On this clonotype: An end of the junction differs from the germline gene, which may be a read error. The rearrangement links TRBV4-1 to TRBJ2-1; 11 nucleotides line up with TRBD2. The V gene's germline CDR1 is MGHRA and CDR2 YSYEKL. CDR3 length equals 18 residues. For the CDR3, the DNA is TGCGTCAGCAGCCAAGACGGTGGGGGGACTAGCGGATACAATGAGCAGTTCTTC. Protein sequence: CVSSQDGGGTSGYNEQFF.

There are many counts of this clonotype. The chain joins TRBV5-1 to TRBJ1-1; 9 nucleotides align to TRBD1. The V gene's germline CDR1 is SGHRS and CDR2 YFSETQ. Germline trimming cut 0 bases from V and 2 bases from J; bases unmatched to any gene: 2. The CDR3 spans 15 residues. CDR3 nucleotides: TGCGCCAGCAGCTTGGGGGACAGGGTTAACACTGAAGCTTTCTTT. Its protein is CASSLGDRVNTEAFF.

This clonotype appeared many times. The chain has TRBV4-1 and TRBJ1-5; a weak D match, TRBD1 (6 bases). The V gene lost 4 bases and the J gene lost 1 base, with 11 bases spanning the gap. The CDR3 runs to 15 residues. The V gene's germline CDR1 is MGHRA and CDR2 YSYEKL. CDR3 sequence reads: CASSLSGQSNQPQHF. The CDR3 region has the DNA TGCGCCAGCAGCCTATCCGGACAGAGCAATCAGCCCCAGCATTTT.

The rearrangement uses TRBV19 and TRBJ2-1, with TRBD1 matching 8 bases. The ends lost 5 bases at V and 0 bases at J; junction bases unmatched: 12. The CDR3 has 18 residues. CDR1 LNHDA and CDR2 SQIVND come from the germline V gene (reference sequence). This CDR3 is CASSPGGRSGGSYNEQFF. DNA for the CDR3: TGTGCCAGTAGTCCAGGGGGCAGGAGTGGCGGCTCCTACAATGAGCAGTTCTTC.

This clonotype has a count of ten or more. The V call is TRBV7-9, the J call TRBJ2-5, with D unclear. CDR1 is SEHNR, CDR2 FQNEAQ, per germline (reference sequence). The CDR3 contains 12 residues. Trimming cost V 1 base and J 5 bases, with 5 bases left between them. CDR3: CASSLGSETQYF. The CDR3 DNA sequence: TGTGCCAGCAGCTTAGGGTCTGAGACCCAGTACTTC.

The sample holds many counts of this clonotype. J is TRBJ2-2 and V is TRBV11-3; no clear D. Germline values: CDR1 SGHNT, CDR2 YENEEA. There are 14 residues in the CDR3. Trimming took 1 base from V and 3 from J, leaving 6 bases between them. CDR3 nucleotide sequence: TGTGCCAGCAGCTTAGCTGGGGACACCGGGGAGCTGTTTTTT. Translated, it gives CASSLAGDTGELFF.

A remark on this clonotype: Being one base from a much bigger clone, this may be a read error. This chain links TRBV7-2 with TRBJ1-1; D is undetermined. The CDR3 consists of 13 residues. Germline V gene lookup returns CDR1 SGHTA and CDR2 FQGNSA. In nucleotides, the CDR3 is TGTGCCAGCAGCCCTACACCGAACACTGGAGCTTTCTTT. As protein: CASSPTPNTGAFF.

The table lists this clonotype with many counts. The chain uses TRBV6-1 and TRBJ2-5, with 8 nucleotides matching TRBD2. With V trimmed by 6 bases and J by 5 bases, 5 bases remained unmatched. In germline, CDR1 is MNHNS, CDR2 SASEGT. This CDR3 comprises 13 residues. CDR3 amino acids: CASSQRESETQYF. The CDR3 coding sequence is TGTGCCAGCAGCCAGCGGGAGAGTGAGACCCAGTACTTC.

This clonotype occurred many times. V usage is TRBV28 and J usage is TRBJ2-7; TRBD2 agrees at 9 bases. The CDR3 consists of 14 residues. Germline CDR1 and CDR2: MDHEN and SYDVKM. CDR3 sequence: CAAGLAGMTYEQYF. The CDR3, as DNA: TGTGCAGCGGGTCTAGCGGGGATGACCTACGAGCAGTACTTC.

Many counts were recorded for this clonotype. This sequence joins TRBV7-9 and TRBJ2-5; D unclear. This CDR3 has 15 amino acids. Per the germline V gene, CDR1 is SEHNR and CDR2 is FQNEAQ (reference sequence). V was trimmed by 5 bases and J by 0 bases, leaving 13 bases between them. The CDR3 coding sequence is TGTGCCAGCAGCCACACGGACCCTAACCAAGAGACCCAGTACTTC. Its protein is CASSHTDPNQETQYF. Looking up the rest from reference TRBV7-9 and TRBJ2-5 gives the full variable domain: DTGVSQNPRHKITKRGQNVTFRCDPISEHNRLYWYRQTLGQGPEFLTYFQNEAQLEKSRLLSDRFSAERPKGSFSTLEIQRTEQGDSAMYLCASSHTDPNQETQYFGPGTRLLVL.

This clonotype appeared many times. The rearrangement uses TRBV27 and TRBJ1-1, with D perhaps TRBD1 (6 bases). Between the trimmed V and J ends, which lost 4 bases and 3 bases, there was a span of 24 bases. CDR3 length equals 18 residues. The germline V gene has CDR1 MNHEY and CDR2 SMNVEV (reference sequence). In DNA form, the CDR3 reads TGTGCCAGCAGTTCCCAACTAGGGGGGAGGATTAAGGACACTGAAGCTTTCTTT. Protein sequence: CASSSQLGGRIKDTEAFF.

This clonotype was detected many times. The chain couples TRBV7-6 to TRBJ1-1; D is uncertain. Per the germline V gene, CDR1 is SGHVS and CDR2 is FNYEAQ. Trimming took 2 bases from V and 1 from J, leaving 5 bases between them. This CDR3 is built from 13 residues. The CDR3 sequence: CASSLTQNTEAFF. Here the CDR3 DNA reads TGTGCCAGCAGCTTAACACAGAACACTGAAGCTTTCTTT.

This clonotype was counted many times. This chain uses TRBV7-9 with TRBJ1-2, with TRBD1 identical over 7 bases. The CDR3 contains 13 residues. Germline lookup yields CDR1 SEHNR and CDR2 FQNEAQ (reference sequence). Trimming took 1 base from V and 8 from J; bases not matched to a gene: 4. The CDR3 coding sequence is TGTGCCAGCAGCTTAGGACAGGGATCCGGCTACACCTTC. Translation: CASSLGQGSGYTF.

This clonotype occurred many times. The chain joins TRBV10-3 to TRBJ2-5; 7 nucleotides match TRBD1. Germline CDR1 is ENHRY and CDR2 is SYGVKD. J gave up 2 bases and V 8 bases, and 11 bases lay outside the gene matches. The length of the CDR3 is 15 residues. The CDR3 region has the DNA TGTGCCATCTCCCGTTGGGACAGATTACAAGAGACCCAGTACTTC. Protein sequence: CAISRWDRLQETQYF.